This T cell receptor (beta chain) was captured by sequencing in a study of shared clonotypes between healthy human individuals (dated by TCRdb to the early 2020s). Regarding the research as a whole: The cohort comprised two women and a few men aged 18 to 49 years. For each donor, CD4 naive and CD4 memory were each given three plates, CD8 naive was given two plates, and CD8 memory was given one plate. The study deeply sequenced blood TCR repertoires of five healthy adults to estimate repertoire size and the extent of clonotype sharing between individuals. Different laboratories and diverse techniques were used to prepare libraries and sequence TCR repertoires, to increase sequencing depth and limit assay-specific biases. Leukapheresis yielded between about 0.94 and 8.9 billion PBMCs per donor.

Healthy HIV-negative adults with no recently reported acute infections or vaccinations were included as donors. Every donor was a Caucasian adult living in Nashville, Tennessee, USA. Magnetic negative selection was used to enrich CD4+ T cells, after which naive cells were positively selected on CD45RA and the negative fraction became the memory subset. Blood was collected by leukapheresis, and PBMCs were isolated by Ficoll-Histopaque density gradient centrifugation and then cryopreserved in liquid nitrogen vapor phase. Analytical flow cytometry was used to check the purity and quantity of every magnetically sorted T cell population. Each sorted fraction had its genomic DNA isolated and then quantified by UV absorbance on a Nanodrop 2000c. On this clone: No cognate antigen has been identified for it. Per-base qualities were not stored, and no clone one base away is much larger.

Reading from cysteine to phenylalanine, the CDR3 counts 17 amino acids. Only the CDR3 portion is preserved as DNA: 51 bases, with reading frame beginning at the first base. The germline V gene encodes CDR1 SGHTA and CDR2 FQGNSA. Between the V and J ends, shortened by 2 bases and 0 bases respectively, the junction contains 14 bases. Findings and caveats that apply to the study as a whole: Sampling was restricted to blood, and TCR repertoires in tissue are likely to differ from TCR repertoires in blood. Compared with non-shared clonotypes, clonotypes shared by all four sorted-subset donors had higher generation probabilities. Larger estimated clonotype richness was generally found for naive subsets than for memory subsets. Incomplete sequencing was indicated by rarefaction of sorted-subset datasets, despite the large sequencing depth. Because the study included a small number of donors, the genetic and exposure-history diversity represented was limited. Pairwise subsampling led to the expectation that sequencing depth would affect the degree of clonotype sharing among donors. Across a handful of donors, roughly 5% of naive CD4, approximately 3.5% of naive CD8, around 2.5% of memory CD4, and around 0.4% of memory CD8 clonotypes were shared.

Using the deep immunoSEQ assay, TCR CDR3 regions were amplified from genomic DNA by multiplex PCR. Extracted genomic DNA from each cell subset was spread evenly across all wells of several immunoSEQ 96-well plates, with each plate serving as a replicate. For sorted subsets, roughly 200 ng of genomic DNA, equivalent to 30,000 or so T cell genomes, went into each replicate PCR. The purified libraries were quantified using a Qubit 3.0 fluorometer, sized with a Bioanalyzer 2100, and then quantified again using the KAPA Library Quantification kit. Every immunoSEQ 96-well plate was sequenced on a dedicated single-read 150-cycle Illumina NextSeq 550 flow cell. Per the source publication's procedure: Because only junctional sequences without quality scores were contained in the immunoSEQ output, filtering matching that applied to full-length reads could not be performed. To assign V/J genes and CDR3, sequences were annotated against IMGT germline references using PyIR, a Python wrapper for IgBLAST v1.9. Reads were filtered out if the reads had weak V/J assignments (E-value above 1e-6), no CDR3, stop codons, out-of-frame junctions, or ambiguous translated residues. V3J clonotypes were defined as sequences sharing an identical inferred V gene, J gene, and CDR3 amino acid sequence. The percentage overlap between two repertoires was calculated by dividing the number of shared unique clonotypes by the size of the smaller repertoire. Richness of each repertoire was evaluated using RTK rarefaction, the Chao1 estimator, and Recon v2.1 estimates of unobserved clonotypes. Generation probabilities for all TCRbeta clonotypes obtained by the gDNA method from a few donors were computed using OLGA. The immuneACCESS repertoire file appears here via TCRdb, limited to in-frame rearrangements. These files lack a portion of the clones; in checked studies, under half of the deficit traces to unresolved V genes, and the cause of the others is not known. The V and J calls and the clone size are those of that table, but D and trimming were determined from the DNA. Across this sample there are roughly 2.4 million clones, with under 97% seen only once. Over 0.1% of the sample rests with the top ten.

The receptor was derived from a man younger than 35 in good health. The chain links TRBV7-2 with TRBJ1-3; the D segment could be TRBD1, given 5 matching bases. Sequencing used naive CD4+ T cells sorted from blood. The cell subset or site label corresponds to: CD45RA+ positively selected. The CDR3 corresponds to CASSLSAGLLSGNTIYF. The sequence in DNA is TGTGCCAGCAGCTTATCCGCAGGGCTGCTCTCTGGAAACACCATATATTTT.